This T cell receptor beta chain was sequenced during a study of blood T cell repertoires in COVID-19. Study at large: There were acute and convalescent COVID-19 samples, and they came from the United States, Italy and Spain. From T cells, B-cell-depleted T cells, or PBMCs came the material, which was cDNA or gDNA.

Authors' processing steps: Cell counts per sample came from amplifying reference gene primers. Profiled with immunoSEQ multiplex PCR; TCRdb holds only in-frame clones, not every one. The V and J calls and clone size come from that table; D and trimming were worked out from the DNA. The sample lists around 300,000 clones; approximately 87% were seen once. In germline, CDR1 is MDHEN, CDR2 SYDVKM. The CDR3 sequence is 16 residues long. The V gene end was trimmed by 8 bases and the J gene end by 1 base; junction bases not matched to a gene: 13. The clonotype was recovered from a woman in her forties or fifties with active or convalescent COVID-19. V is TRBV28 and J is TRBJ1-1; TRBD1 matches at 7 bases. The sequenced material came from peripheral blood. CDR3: CASYQRGGIGNTEAFF. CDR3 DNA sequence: TGTGCCAGCTACCAAAGAGGGGGCATAGGGAACACTGAAGCTTTCTTT.